One T cell receptor (beta chain) is described in this entry. Clones were sequenced by immunoSEQ multiplex PCR, and TCRdb holds only the in-frame ones, with some missing. The table has under 450,000 clones, roughly 80% seen once. These data originate in a study of blood T cell repertoires in COVID-19. Trimming cost V 6 bases and J 9 bases, with 9 bases left between them. The CDR3 runs 11 residues. The sequenced material came from peripheral blood. The sequence was collected from a human donor with acute or convalescent COVID-19. The donor label of this sample is uncertain. The chain uses TRBV12-3 or TRBV12-4 and TRBJ2-1; D uncertain. The chain's CDR3 is CASSLLFEQFF. The CDR3 coding sequence is TGTGCCAGCAGCTTGCTATTTGAGCAGTTCTTC.